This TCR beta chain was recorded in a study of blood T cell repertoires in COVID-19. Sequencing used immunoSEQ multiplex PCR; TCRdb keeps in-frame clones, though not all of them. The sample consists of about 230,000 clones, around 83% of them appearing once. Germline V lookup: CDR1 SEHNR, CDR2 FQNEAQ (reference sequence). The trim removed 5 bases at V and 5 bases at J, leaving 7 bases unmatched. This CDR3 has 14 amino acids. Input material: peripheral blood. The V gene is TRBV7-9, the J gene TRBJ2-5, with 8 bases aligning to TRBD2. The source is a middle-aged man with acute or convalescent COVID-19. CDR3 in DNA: TGTGCCAGCAGCCCAGGGACGGGAGGGGAGACCCAGTACTTC. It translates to CASSPGTGGETQYF. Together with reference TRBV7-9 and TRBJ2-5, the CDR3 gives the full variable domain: DTGVSQNPRHKITKRGQNVTFRCDPISEHNRLYWYRQTLGQGPEFLTYFQNEAQLEKSRLLSDRFSAERPKGSFSTLEIQRTEQGDSAMYLCASSPGTGGETQYFGPGTRLLVL.